A selection of T cell receptor beta chains follows, all from one sample in a study of T-cell memory formation after mild COVID-19. From the 5' RACE reads, TCRdb called clonotypes with MiXCR, one entry per CDR3 protein. Found here are about 290,000 distinct CDR3 sequences, roughly 15% of them singletons; the top ten hold around a fifth. The sample consisted of PBMCs or a T cell subset sorted from them (not recorded which). Receptor source: a man younger than 30 who had mild COVID-19 (a few samples of this study predate the infection). Cell type and time point are not known. Each CDR3 is given without its conserved first and last residue.

v_gene: TRBV15
j_gene: TRBJ1-4
len: 14
CDR3aa: ATSRETPGQSEKLF

v_gene: TRBV10-3
j_gene: TRBJ2-3
len: 12
CDR3aa: AITSGSSTDTQY

v_gene: TRBV4-1
j_gene: TRBJ1-5
len: 15
CDR3aa: ASSQGGQRMRNQPQH

v_gene: TRBV12-3/TRBV12-4
j_gene: TRBJ1-2
len: 11
CDR3aa: ASSLDTDYGYT

v_gene: TRBV21-1
j_gene: TRBJ2-7
len: 9
CDR3aa: ASTPGREQY

v_gene: TRBV6-5
j_gene: TRBJ2-1
len: 13
CDR3aa: ASSYSWTGDNEQL

v_gene: TRBV7-9
j_gene: TRBJ1-6
len: 13
CDR3aa: ASSPGRGQYSPLH

v_gene: TRBV5-1
j_gene: TRBJ2-1
len: 12
CDR3aa: ASSWEGGEVEQF

v_gene: TRBV3-1
j_gene: TRBJ2-3
len: 11
CDR3aa: ASSQGQPDTQY

v_gene: TRBV7-8
j_gene: TRBJ2-3
len: 14
CDR3aa: ASSPPSEAYTDTQY

v_gene: TRBV24-1
j_gene: TRBJ1-2
len: 10
CDR3aa: ATSDFYYGYT

v_gene: TRBV6-5
j_gene: TRBJ1-3
len: 13
CDR3aa: ASSYSAASGNTIY

v_gene: TRBV5-8
j_gene: TRBJ2-5
len: 15
CDR3aa: ASSPGTSGVSEGTQY

v_gene: TRBV5-1
j_gene: TRBJ1-6
len: 12
CDR3aa: ASSLATGNSPLH

v_gene: TRBV7-2
j_gene: TRBJ2-3
len: 9
CDR3aa: ASSREGPQY

v_gene: TRBV20-1
j_gene: TRBJ1-2
len: 14
CDR3aa: SANDRGRGGVDGYT

v_gene: TRBV7-2
j_gene: TRBJ2-3
len: 14
CDR3aa: ASVRLAGEITDTQY

v_gene: TRBV24-1
j_gene: TRBJ2-3
len: 13
CDR3aa: ATSETGLTSDTQY

v_gene: TRBV6-4
j_gene: TRBJ2-2
len: 18
CDR3aa: ASRDPPLFGSLLNTGELF

v_gene: TRBV28
j_gene: TRBJ2-2
len: 12
CDR3aa: ASSLGAGAGELF

v_gene: TRBV29-1
j_gene: TRBJ2-3
len: 13
CDR3aa: SVGDYSIRADTQY

v_gene: TRBV29-1
j_gene: TRBJ2-5
len: 11
CDR3aa: SVFSGVGETQY

v_gene: TRBV19
j_gene: TRBJ2-3
len: 11
CDR3aa: ASSIRPLDTQY

v_gene: TRBV20-1
j_gene: TRBJ1-5
len: 12
CDR3aa: SASRLVSNQPQH

v_gene: TRBV9
j_gene: TRBJ1-6
len: 15
CDR3aa: ASSEVRDRLSNSPLH

v_gene: TRBV20-1
j_gene: TRBJ2-3
len: 13
CDR3aa: SAPIAGGTTDTQY

v_gene: TRBV4-3
j_gene: TRBJ1-1
len: 14
CDR3aa: ASSQEPGFMNTEAF